This TCR beta chain was sequenced in a study of blood T cells in healthy people across ages. Study-level background: Through template switching, about one barcoded beta molecule was captured per two T cells, as measured in model experiments.

Donors gave around 10 milliliters of peripheral blood apiece. Alongside a J-beta primer mix, a sample-barcoded 5' primer served in a second PCR lasting about 7 to 11 cycles. Each of the samples gave a minimum of 3 million paired-end reads that contained CDR3. TCRdb redid the calling of the 5' RACE reads with MiXCR, one entry per CDR3 protein. The profile shows just over 1 million distinct CDR3 sequences, around 43% of them singletons. The CDR3 is made up of 19 amino acids. Losses at the gene ends were 0 bases for V and 11 bases for J; bases not matched to a gene: 24. Per the germline V gene, CDR1 is DFQATT and CDR2 is SNEGSKA (reference sequence).

This TCR was sampled from a woman between 55 and 75 years old in good health. This chain links TRBV20-1 with TRBJ2-5; TRBD2 aligns across 10 bases. The sample consisted of blood. The CDR3 coding sequence is TGCAGTGCTAGAGATGTAGAGCGGGAGGGCCATGAATTCTACAATGAGCAGTACTTC. It is translated as CSARDVEREGHEFYNEQYF.